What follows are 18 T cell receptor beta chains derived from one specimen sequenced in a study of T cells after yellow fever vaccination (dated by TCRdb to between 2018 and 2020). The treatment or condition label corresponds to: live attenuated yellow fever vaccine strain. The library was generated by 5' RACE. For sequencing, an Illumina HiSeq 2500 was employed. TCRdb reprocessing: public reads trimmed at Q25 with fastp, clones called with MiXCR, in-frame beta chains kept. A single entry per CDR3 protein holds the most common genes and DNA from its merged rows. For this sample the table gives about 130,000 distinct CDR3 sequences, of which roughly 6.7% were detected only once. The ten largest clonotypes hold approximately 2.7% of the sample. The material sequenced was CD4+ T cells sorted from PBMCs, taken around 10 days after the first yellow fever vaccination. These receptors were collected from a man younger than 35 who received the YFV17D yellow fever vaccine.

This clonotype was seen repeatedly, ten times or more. CDR3: CSAREILSWANYGYTF. The CDR3 DNA follows: TGCAGTGCTAGAGAGATATTGTCGTGGGCTAACTATGGCTACACCTTC. The chain recombines TRBV20-1 with TRBJ1-2; D gene unclear. V was clipped by 0 bases and J by 0 bases, with 14 bases between them. Germline assignment: CDR1 DFQATT and CDR2 SNEGSKA (reference sequence). The CDR3 extends over 16 amino acids.

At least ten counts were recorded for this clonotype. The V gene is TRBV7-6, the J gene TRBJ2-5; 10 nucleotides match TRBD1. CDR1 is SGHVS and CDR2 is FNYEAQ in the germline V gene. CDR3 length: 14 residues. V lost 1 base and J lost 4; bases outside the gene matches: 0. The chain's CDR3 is CASSLGTGGETQYF. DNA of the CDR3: TGTGCCAGCAGCTTAGGGACAGGGGGAGAGACCCAGTACTTC.

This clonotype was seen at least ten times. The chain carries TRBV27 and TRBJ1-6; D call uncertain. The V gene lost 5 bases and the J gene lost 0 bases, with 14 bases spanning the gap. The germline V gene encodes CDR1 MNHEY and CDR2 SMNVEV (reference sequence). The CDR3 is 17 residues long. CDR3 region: CASSPYRASSYNSPLHF. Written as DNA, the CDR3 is TGTGCCAGCAGTCCCTACCGAGCTAGCTCCTATAATTCACCCCTCCACTTT.

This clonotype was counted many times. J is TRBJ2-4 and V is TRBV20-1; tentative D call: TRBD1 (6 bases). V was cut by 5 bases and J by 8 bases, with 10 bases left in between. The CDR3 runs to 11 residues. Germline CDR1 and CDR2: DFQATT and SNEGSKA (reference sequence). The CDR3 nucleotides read TGCAGTGCTTCACGACAGGACATTCAGTACTTC. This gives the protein CSASRQDIQYF.

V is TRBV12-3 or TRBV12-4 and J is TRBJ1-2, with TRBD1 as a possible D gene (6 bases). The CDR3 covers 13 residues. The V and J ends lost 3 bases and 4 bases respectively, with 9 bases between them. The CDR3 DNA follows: TGTGCCAGCAGTTTTTCAGGGGTCTATGGCTACACCTTC. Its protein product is CASSFSGVYGYTF.

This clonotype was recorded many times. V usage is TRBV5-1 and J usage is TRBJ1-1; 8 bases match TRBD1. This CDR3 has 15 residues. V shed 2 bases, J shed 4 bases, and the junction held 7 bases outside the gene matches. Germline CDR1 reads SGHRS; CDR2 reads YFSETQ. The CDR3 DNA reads TGCGCCAGCAGCTTCGGACAGGGATATTCCACTGAAGCTTTCTTT. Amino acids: CASSFGQGYSTEAFF. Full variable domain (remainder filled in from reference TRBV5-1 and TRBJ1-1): KAGVTQTPRYLIKTRGQQVTLSCSPISGHRSVSWYQQTPGQGLQFLFEYFSETQRNKGNFPGRFSGRQFSNSRSEMNVSTLELGDSALYLCASSFGQGYSTEAFFGQGTRLTVV.

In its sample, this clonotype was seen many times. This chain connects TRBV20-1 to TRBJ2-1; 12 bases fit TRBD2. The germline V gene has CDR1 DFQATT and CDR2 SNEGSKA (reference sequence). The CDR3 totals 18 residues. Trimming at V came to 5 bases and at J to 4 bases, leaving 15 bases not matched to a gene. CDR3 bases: TGCAGTGCTCCCGGGGGTACTAGCGGGGGGCCTAAATACAATGAGCAGTTCTTC. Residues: CSAPGGTSGGPKYNEQFF.

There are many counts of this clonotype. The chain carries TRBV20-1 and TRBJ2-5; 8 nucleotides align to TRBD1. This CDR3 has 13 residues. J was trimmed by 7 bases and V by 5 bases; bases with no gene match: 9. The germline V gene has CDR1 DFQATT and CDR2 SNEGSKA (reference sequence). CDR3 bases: TGCAGTGCTGGGGGACAGGCGGTTAGGACCCAGTACTTC. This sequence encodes CSAGGQAVRTQYF.

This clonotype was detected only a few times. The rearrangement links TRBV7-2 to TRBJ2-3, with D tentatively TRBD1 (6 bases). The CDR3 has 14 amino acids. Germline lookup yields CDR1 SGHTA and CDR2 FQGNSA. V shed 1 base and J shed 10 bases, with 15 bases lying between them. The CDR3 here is CASSLDAGVRPQYF. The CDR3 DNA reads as TGTGCCAGCAGCTTAGATGCAGGGGTTAGACCGCAGTATTTT.

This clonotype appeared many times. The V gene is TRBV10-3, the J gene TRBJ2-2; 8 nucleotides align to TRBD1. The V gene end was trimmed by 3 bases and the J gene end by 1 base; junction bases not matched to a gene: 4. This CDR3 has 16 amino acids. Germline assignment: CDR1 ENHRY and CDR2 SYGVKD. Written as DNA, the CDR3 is TGTGCCATCAGTGAAGCCGGGACAGGGAACACCGGGGAGCTGTTTTTT. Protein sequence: CAISEAGTGNTGELFF.

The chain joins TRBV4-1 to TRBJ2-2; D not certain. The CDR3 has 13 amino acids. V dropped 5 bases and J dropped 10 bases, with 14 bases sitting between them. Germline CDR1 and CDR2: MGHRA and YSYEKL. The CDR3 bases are TGCGCCAGCAGCAAGTCTAGTGCGCCGGAGCTGTTTTTT. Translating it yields CASSKSSAPELFF.

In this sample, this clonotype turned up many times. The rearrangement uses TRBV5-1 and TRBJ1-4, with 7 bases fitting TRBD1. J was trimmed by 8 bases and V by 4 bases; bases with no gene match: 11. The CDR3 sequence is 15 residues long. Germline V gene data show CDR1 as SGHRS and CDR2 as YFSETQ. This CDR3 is CASSVSGTAREKLFF. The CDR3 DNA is TGCGCCAGCAGCGTATCCGGGACAGCCCGAGAAAAACTGTTTTTT.

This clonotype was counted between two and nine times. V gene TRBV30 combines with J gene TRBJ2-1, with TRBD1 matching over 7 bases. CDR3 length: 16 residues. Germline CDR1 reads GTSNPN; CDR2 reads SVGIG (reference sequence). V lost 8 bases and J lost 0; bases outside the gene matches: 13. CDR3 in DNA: TGTGCCCGGGGAGTAGGGGGCTTAAGCTCCTACAATGAGCAGTTCTTC. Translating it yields CARGVGGLSSYNEQFF.

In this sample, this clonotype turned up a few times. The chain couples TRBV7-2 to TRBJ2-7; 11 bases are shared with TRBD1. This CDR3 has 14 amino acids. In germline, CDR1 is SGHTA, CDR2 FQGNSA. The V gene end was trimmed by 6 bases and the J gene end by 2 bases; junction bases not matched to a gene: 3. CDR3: CASSRTGGAYEQYF. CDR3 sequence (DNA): TGTGCCAGCAGTCGGACAGGGGGCGCCTACGAGCAGTACTTC.

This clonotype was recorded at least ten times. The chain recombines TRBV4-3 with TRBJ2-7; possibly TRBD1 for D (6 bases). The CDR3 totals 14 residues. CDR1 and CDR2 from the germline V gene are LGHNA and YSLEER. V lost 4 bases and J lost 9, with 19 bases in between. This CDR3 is CASSLQGPDSGQYF. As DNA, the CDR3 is TGCGCCAGCAGCCTACAAGGACCGGACAGTGGGCAGTACTTC.

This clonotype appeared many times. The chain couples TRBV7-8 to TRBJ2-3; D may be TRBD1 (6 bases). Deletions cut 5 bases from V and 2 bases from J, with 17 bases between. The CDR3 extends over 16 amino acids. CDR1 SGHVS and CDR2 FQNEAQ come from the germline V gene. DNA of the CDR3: TGTGCCAGCAGCCGATCTAACAGGGCCACCACAGATACGCAGTATTTT. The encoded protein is CASSRSNRATTDTQYF.

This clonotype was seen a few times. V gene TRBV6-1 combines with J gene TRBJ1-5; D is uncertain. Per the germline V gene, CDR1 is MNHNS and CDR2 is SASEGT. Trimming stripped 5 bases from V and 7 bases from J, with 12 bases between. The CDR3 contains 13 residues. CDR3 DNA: TGTGCCAGCAGTACCCAGGCGCGCCAGCCCCAGCATTTT. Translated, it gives CASSTQARQPQHF.

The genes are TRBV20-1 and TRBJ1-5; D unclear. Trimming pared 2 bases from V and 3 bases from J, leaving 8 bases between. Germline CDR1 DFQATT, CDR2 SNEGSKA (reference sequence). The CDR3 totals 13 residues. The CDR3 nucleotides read TGCAGTGCTAGAATTAGTGACAATCAGCCCCAGCATTTT. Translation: CSARISDNQPQHF.